A selection of T cell receptor beta chains follows, all from one sample in a study of cytomegalovirus exposure and HLA in healthy donors. The table came from immunoSEQ multiplex PCR; TCRdb's copy has only in-frame clones and leaves some out. Among about 150,000 clones, over 70% were seen once, and the ten largest hold 4.5% to 6%. The sample consisted of PBMCs. The origin of the receptors is a man aged 30 to 45 in good health and CMV-seropositive. Both conserved end residues are part of each CDR3. The D gene is left open where the match is weak. Clone size is shown for a subset of rows, as once, few, many or a class of expanded clone.

clone_size j_call d_call v_call cdr3_nt cdr3_aa
. TRBJ2-3 . TRBV4-1 TGCGCCAGCAGCCAAGGCGCGGGTAGCACAGATACGCAGTATTTT CASSQGAGSTDTQYF
. TRBJ1-1 . TRBV7-2 TGTGCCAGCAGCCTGACCGGAGTAATGGCTTTCTTT CASSLTGVMAFF
. TRBJ2-7 TRBD1 TRBV6-1 TGTGCCAACAGGAGACAGGGATCCTACGAGCAGTACTTC CANRRQGSYEQYF
few TRBJ2-5 . TRBV13 TGTGCCAGCAGCTTAGGCCTTGGGGCGACCCAGTACTTC CASSLGLGATQYF
. TRBJ2-1 . TRBV10-1 TGCGCCAGCAGTGGTTCAGGCAATGAGCAGTTCTTC CASSGSGNEQFF
. TRBJ1-3 . TRBV30 TGTGCCTGGGGGGAGGGAAACACCATATATTTT CAWGEGNTIYF
. TRBJ1-3 TRBD1 TRBV11-2 TGTGCCAGCAGAGACAGGGCCTATTACACAGCGTCTGGAAACACCATATATTTT CASRDRAYYTASGNTIYF
. TRBJ2-3 TRBD2 TRBV27 TGTGCCAGCAGTTTATTAGGGACTAGCGGGTATAGCACAGATACGCAGTATTTT CASSLLGTSGYSTDTQYF
. TRBJ2-7 . TRBV18 TGTGCCAGCTCACCCCCAGTCCGAGGGACTTACGAGCAGTACTTC CASSPPVRGTYEQYF
. TRBJ2-1 . TRBV15 TGTGCCACCAGAGGGGGTAGCTTCAATGAGCAGTTCTTC CATRGGSFNEQFF
. TRBJ2-1 TRBD2 TRBV25-1 TGTGCCAGCAGTGGGGGGGGGATCCACAATGAGCAGTTCTTC CASSGGGIHNEQFF
. TRBJ1-1 . TRBV30 TGTGCCTGGAGTCCACGTCAGGGCTCGAACACTGAAGCTTTCTTT CAWSPRQGSNTEAFF
once TRBJ1-6 . TRBV27 TGTGCCAGCAGCCCCAGGGCCCTGGGAAATTCACCCCTCCACTTT CASSPRALGNSPLHF
. TRBJ2-7 . TRBV27 TGTGCCAGCAGTTTATCGCCAGGGCCACCCTACGAGCAGTACTTC CASSLSPGPPYEQYF
. TRBJ2-2 . TRBV6-5 TGTGCCAGCAGTTGGGACTCGAACACCGGGGAGCTGTTTTTT CASSWDSNTGELFF
once TRBJ1-5 TRBD1 TRBV6-5 TGTGCCAGCAGTTTGAACAGGGGTGATCAGCCCCAGCATTTT CASSLNRGDQPQHF
. TRBJ2-1 TRBD2 TRBV29-1 TGCAGCGTTGAAGGCGGGAGGGGATACAATGAGCAGTTCTTC CSVEGGRGYNEQFF
. TRBJ2-5 TRBD1 TRBV5-1 TGCGCCAGCAGCATTCGACAGGGGAGTGGAGAGACCCAGTACTTC CASSIRQGSGETQYF
once TRBJ1-2 TRBD1 TRBV19 TGTGCCAGTAGTCGACGACAGGGACCACATAAAGACAATGGCTACACCTTC CASSRRQGPHKDNGYTF
. TRBJ2-5 TRBD2 TRBV19 TGTGCCAGTAGTGCGGTAGCGGGGGGTAGACAAGAGACCCAGTACTTC CASSAVAGGRQETQYF
. TRBJ2-4 TRBD2 TRBV5-1 TGCGCCAGCAGCCCGGGGGTGGGTAGCGGGAGTCTCCTAGCCAAAAACATTCAGTACTTC CASSPGVGSGSLLAKNIQYF
. TRBJ2-5 TRBD2 TRBV7-9 TGTGCCAGCAGCCTTAAGACCTTTAGCGGGAGGGAAGAGACCCAGTACTTC CASSLKTFSGREETQYF
once TRBJ2-7 . TRBV19 TGTGCCAGTAGTAAGGCTTGGGCGGGACAGACCTACGAGCAGTACTTC CASSKAWAGQTYEQYF
. TRBJ2-7 TRBD1 TRBV28 TGTGCCAGCAGTTTAGGACAGGGGGTAGGGGAGCAGTACTTC CASSLGQGVGEQYF
. TRBJ2-2 . TRBV14 TGTGCCAGCAGCCAAGATCCAGCCGGGGAGCTGTTTTTT CASSQDPAGELFF
once TRBJ1-4 TRBD1 TRBV4-1 TGCGCCAGCAGCCAAGAGGGGCCAGGGGGTAATGAAAAACTGTTTTTT CASSQEGPGGNEKLFF
once TRBJ1-1 TRBD1 TRBV4-1 TGCGCCAGCAGCCCACATACAGGGGATCGCACTGAAGCTTTCTTT CASSPHTGDRTEAFF
. TRBJ1-1 . TRBV19 TGTGCCAGTAGTATAGATCTTGAGTTCACTGAAGCTTTCTTT CASSIDLEFTEAFF
. TRBJ2-3 . TRBV6-5 TGTGCCAGCAGTCGGCGGAGAGAATGGGATACGCAGTATTTT CASSRRREWDTQYF
. TRBJ2-5 TRBD2 TRBV12-5 TGTGCTAGTGGTTTAGGGACTAGCGCCCCCCGGCAGACCCAGTACTTC CASGLGTSAPRQTQYF
few TRBJ1-1 . TRBV9 TGTGCCAGCAGCGTAGATCAGGGGTGGGGGAACACTGAAGCTTTCTTT CASSVDQGWGNTEAFF
. TRBJ2-1 . TRBV6-5 TGTGCCAGCAGAAACAGATACAATGAGCAGTTCTTC CASRNRYNEQFF
. TRBJ1-2 . TRBV6-5 TGTGCCAGCGTAGGGCCCAGCGGGAGCAACTATGGCTACACCTTC CASVGPSGSNYGYTF
. TRBJ1-1 . TRBV28 TGTGCCAGCAGTTTAGGGGGGGCCACTGAAGCTTTCTTT CASSLGGATEAFF
few TRBJ1-3 . TRBV11-2 TGTGCCAGCAGACGAGACAGCTCTGGAAACACCATATATTTT CASRRDSSGNTIYF
. TRBJ1-5 . TRBV5-8 TGTGCCAGCAGCGGCCATAGCAATCAGCCCCAGCATTTT CASSGHSNQPQHF
. TRBJ2-4 TRBD2 TRBV5-4 TGTGCCAGCAGCTCAGCGGGGGGACTGAAAAACATTCAGTACTTC CASSSAGGLKNIQYF
. TRBJ2-4 . TRBV18 TGTGCCAGCTCACCGGCCGAAAGAGCCAAAAACAGTCAGTACTTC CASSPAERAKNSQYF
. TRBJ1-2 . TRBV30 TGTGCCTGGACCGGGATACACCATTACTATGGCTACACCTTC CAWTGIHHYYGYTF
. TRBJ1-3 . TRBV6-5 TGTGCCAGCAGTTATGGAGACTCTGGAAACACCATATATTTT CASSYGDSGNTIYF
. TRBJ2-1 . TRBV7-9 TGTGCCAGCAGCTCGCTTCGGGATGAGCAGTTCTTC CASSSLRDEQFF
few TRBJ2-3 TRBD1 TRBV9 TGTGCCAGCAGCGCCCGGGACAGGCGGGATACGCAGTATTTT CASSARDRRDTQYF
. TRBJ2-3 . TRBV11-2 TGTGCCAGCAGCGACGGAGGAACCGGGACTCACTACACAGATACGCAGTATTTT CASSDGGTGTHYTDTQYF
. TRBJ1-2 TRBD1 TRBV5-1 TGCGCCAGCAGCTTTTCCGGACAGGGCTCCGGGGGCTACACCTTC CASSFSGQGSGGYTF
. TRBJ1-4 . TRBV6-5 TGTGCCAGCAGCGGACTCAGGGGCGGAAATGAAAAACTGTTTTTT CASSGLRGGNEKLFF
once TRBJ1-5 . TRBV5-1 TGCGCCAGCAGCTTGGCCAGGAAGGACAATCAGCCCCAGCATTTT CASSLARKDNQPQHF
. TRBJ2-1 TRBD2 TRBV28 TGTGCCAGCAGTTTACTAGCGGGGGGTAAGAATGAGCAGTTCTTC CASSLLAGGKNEQFF
. TRBJ2-3 TRBD2 TRBV27 TGTGCCAGCAGTTTAAAGATGCGGGAGGCGCAGTATTTT CASSLKMREAQYF
. TRBJ1-5 . TRBV7-9 TGTGCCAGCAGCCGGGGAGATCAGCCCCAGCATTTT CASSRGDQPQHF